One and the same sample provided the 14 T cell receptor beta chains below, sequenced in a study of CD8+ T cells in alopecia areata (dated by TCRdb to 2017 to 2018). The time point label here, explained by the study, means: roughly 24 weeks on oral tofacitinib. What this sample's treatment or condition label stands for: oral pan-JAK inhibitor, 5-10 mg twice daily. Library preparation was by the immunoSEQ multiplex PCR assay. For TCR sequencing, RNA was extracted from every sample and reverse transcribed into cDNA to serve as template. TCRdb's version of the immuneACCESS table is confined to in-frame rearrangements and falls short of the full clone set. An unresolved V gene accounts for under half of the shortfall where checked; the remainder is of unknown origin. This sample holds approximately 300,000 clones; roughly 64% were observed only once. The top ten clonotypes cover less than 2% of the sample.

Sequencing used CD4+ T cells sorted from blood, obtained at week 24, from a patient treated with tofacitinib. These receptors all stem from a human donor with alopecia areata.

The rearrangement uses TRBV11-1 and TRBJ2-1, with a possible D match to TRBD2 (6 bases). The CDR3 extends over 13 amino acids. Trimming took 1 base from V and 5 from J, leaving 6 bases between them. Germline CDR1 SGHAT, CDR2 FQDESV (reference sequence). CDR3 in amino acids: CASSLGLDNEQFF. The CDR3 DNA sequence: TGTGCCAGCAGCTTAGGACTAGACAATGAGCAGTTCTTC.

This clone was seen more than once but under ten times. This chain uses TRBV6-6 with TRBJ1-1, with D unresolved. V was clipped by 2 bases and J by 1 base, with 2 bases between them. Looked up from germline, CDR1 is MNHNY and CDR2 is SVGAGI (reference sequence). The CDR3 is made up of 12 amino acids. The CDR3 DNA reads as TGTGCCAGCAGTTACGCGAACACTGAAGCTTTCTTT. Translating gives CASSYANTEAFF.

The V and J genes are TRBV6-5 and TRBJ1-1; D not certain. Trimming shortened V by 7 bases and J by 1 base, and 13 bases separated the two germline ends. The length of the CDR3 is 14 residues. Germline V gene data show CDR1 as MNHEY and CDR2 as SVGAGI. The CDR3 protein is CASKTGRGNTEAFF. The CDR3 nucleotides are TGTGCCAGCAAAACTGGACGGGGGAACACTGAAGCTTTCTTT.

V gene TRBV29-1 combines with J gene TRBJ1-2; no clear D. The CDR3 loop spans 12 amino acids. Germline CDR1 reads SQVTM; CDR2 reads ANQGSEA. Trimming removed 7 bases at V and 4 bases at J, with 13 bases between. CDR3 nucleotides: TGCAGCGCTAACAGCTTATCCTATGGCTACACCTTC. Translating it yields CSANSLSYGYTF.

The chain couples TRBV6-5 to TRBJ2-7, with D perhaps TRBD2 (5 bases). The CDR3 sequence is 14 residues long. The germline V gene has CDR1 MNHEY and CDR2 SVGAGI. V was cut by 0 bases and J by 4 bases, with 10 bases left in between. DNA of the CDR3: TGTGCCAGCAGTTACTCCCAAGGACTGTACGAGCAGTACTTC. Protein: CASSYSQGLYEQYF.

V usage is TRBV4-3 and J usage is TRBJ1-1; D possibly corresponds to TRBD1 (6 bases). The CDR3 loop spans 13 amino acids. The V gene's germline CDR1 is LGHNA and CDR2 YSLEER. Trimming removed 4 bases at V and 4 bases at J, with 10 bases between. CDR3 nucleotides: TGCGCCAGCAGCCTGAGCAGGGGCACTGAAGCTTTCTTT. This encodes CASSLSRGTEAFF.

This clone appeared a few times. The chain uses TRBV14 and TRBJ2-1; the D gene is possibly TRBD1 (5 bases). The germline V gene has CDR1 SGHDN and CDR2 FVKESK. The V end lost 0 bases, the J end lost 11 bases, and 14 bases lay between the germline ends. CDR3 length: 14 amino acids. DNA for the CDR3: TGTGCCAGCAGCCAAGAAGTAAAAAGGGGAAAGCAGTTCTTC. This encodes CASSQEVKRGKQFF.

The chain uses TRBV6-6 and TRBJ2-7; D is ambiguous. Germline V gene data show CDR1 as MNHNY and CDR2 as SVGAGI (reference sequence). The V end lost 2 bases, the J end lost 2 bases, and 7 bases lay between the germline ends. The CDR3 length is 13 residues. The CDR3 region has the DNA TGTGCCAGCAGTTACGGGCCTACCTACGAGCAGTACTTC. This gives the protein CASSYGPTYEQYF.

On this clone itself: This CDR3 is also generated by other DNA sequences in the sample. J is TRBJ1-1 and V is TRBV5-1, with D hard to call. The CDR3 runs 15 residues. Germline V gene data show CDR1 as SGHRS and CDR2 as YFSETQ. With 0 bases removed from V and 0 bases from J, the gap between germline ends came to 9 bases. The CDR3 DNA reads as TGCGCCAGCAGCTTGGCGGCAGGATTGAACACTGAAGCTTTCTTT. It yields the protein CASSLAAGLNTEAFF.

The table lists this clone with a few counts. For the CDR3, the DNA is TGTGCCAGCAGCCAAGGGATCGGGCAGGGGATGGATACGCAGTATTTT. Its translation: CASSQGIGQGMDTQYF. The J gene is TRBJ2-3, the V gene TRBV4-2, with TRBD1 as a possible D gene (6 bases). V dropped 1 base and J dropped 6 bases, with 17 bases sitting between them. The CDR3 runs 16 residues. Germline V gene sequence: CDR1 LGHNA, CDR2 YNFKEQ.

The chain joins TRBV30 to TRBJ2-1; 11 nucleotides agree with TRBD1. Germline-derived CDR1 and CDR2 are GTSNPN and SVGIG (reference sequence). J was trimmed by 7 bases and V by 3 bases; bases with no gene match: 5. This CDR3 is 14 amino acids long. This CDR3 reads CAWRSGTGGNEQFF. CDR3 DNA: TGTGCCTGGAGATCCGGGACAGGGGGGAATGAGCAGTTCTTC.

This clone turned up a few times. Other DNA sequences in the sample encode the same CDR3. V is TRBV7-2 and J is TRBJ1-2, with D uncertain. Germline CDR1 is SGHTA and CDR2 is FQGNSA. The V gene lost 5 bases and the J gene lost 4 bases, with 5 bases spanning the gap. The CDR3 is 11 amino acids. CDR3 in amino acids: CASSPGYGYTF. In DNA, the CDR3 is TGTGCCAGCAGCCCAGGCTATGGCTACACCTTC.

The CDR3 protein is CASSFYRVGGEKLFF. CDR3 DNA: TGTGCCAGCAGCTTCTACAGGGTCGGCGGTGAAAAACTGTTTTTT. The chain joins TRBV5-5 to TRBJ1-4; D might be TRBD1 (6 bases). The CDR3 is made up of 15 amino acids. Germline V gene sequence: CDR1 SGHKS, CDR2 YYEKEE (reference sequence). The ends were cut back, 2 bases at V and 7 bases at J, with 15 bases in the middle.

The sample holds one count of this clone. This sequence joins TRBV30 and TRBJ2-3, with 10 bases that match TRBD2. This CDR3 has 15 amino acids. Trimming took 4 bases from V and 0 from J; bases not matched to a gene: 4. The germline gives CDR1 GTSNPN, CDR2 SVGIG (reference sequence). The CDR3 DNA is TGTGCCTGGACTAAGGGACTAGCGAGCACAGATACGCAGTATTTT. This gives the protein CAWTKGLASTDTQYF. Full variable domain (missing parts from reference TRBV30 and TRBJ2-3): SQTIHQWPATLVQPVGSPLSLECTVEGTSNPNLYWYRQAAGRGLQLLFYSVGIGQISSEVPQNLSASRPQDRQFILSSKKLLLSDSGFYLCAWTKGLASTDTQYFGPGTRLTVL.